What follows are 8 T cell receptor beta chains derived from one specimen sequenced in a study of T cell responses to AZD1222 COVID-19 vaccine. TCRdb's table, derived via immunoSEQ multiplex PCR, lists solely in-frame clones and lacks some. Of fewer than 250,000 clones in the sample, roughly 91% were seen once. The sample in question was peripheral blood, obtained on day 0 of MenACWY control vaccination. All receptors come from an adult in good health.

Here the CDR3 DNA reads TGCAGCGTTGAAATGGGGGGATATGAGCAGTTCTTC. Protein: CSVEMGGYEQFF. This rearrangement joins TRBV29-1 to TRBJ2-1, with D possibly matching TRBD2 (6 bases). CDR3 length equals 12 residues. V was cut by 2 bases and J by 8 bases, with 10 bases left in between. Germline V gene data show CDR1 as SQVTM and CDR2 as ANQGSEA.

This clone was picked up one time. The chain joins TRBV2 to TRBJ1-6; 7 bases are shared with TRBD1. V gave up 8 bases and J gave up 7 bases; unmatched junction bases: 5. Germline V CDR1 and CDR2: SNHLY, FYNNEI. CDR3 length: 13 residues. The CDR3: CASEGQPNSPLHF. CDR3 DNA sequence: TGTGCCAGCGAGGGACAGCCCAATTCACCCCTCCACTTT.

V and J are TRBV15 and TRBJ1-2; 12 bases fit TRBD1. The germline CDR1 and CDR2 sequences are LNHNV and YYDKDF (reference sequence). The V gene end was trimmed by 4 bases and the J gene end by 8 bases; junction bases not matched to a gene: 11. This CDR3 has 16 residues. The CDR3 DNA reads TGTGCCACCAGCACCGGGACAGGGGGCTTGGTTTGGGGCTACACCTTC. Translation gives CATSTGTGGLVWGYTF.

This rearrangement joins TRBV9 to TRBJ1-2, with no clear D. The CDR3 has 13 residues. Trimming took 0 bases from V and 6 from J, leaving 9 bases between them. CDR1 SGDLS and CDR2 YYNGEE come from the germline V gene. The CDR3 loop reads CASSVGFRDGYTF. In DNA, the CDR3 is TGTGCCAGCAGCGTAGGATTTAGGGATGGCTACACCTTC.

The chain carries TRBV6-1 and TRBJ1-5; D gene unclear. V shed 4 bases and J shed 0 bases, with 22 bases lying between them. CDR1 MNHNS and CDR2 SASEGT come from the germline V gene. This CDR3 region has 19 residues. Here the CDR3 reads CASSGFPRFWTDSNQPQHF. The DNA for the CDR3 is TGTGCCAGCAGTGGGTTTCCCCGGTTTTGGACGGATAGCAATCAGCCCCAGCATTTT.

V usage is TRBV19 and J usage is TRBJ1-4, with D perhaps TRBD1 (6 bases). The CDR3 contains 15 residues. V lost 7 bases and J 0 bases, leaving 12 bases between the germline ends. Germline V gene data show CDR1 as LNHDA and CDR2 as SQIVND (reference sequence). The CDR3 reads CASKRGGPTNEKLFF. CDR3 nucleotides: TGTGCCAGTAAACGGGGGGGCCCAACTAATGAAAAACTGTTTTTT.

This chain's CDR3 is CASSPLGQRALNTEAFF. Here the CDR3 DNA reads TGTGCCAGCTCACCACTAGGACAGCGGGCTCTGAACACTGAAGCTTTCTTT. The chain combines TRBV18 with TRBJ1-1; tentatively, D is TRBD1 (6 bases). The CDR3 totals 17 residues. V lost 1 base, J lost 0 bases, and 15 bases lay in between. The germline gives CDR1 KGHSH, CDR2 LQKENI.

The chain recombines TRBV6-5 with TRBJ1-2, with D possibly TRBD1 on 5 matching bases. The CDR3 has 14 residues. The V gene's germline CDR1 is MNHEY and CDR2 SVGAGI. Trimming left V 8 bases short and J 5 bases short, with 18 bases between. CDR3 in amino acids: CASLMPGRRYGYTF. The CDR3 DNA reads as TGTGCCAGCTTAATGCCAGGGAGAAGATATGGCTACACCTTC.